Listed below are T cell receptor beta chains from one sample, sequenced in a study of T cells in Graves' hyperthyroidism and ophthalmopathy. TCRdb recomputed calls from the multiplex PCR reads with MiXCR, one row per CDR3 protein. The repertoire includes roughly 500,000 distinct CDR3 sequences, roughly 16% of them detected once, and approximately 30% sits in the top ten. Sequencing used blood. These TCRs come from a woman between 25 and 40 years old with Graves' ophthalmopathy. Both conserved end residues are part of each CDR3. Not all rows give a size; the values are once, few, many and, for expanded clones, a class.

j_call v_call clone_size cdr3_aa
TRBJ2-1 TRBV5-1 NA CASSYAGLAGAYNEQFF
TRBJ2-4 TRBV7-2 few CASSYELAKNIQYF
TRBJ2-5 TRBV6-2/TRBV6-3 few CASVGAKETQYF
TRBJ1-4 TRBV4-1 NA CASSPSDTSTNEKLFF
TRBJ2-3 TRBV7-9 many CASSEAASGDTQYF
TRBJ1-6 TRBV9 NA CASSARTGNSPLHF
TRBJ1-4 TRBV29-1 NA CSVMGGTGVEKLFF
TRBJ2-7 TRBV28 NA CASSDWKRYEQYF
TRBJ1-2 TRBV5-1 few CASKRVGFFGYTF
TRBJ2-7 TRBV3-1 many CASSPRREGAFEQYF
TRBJ2-5 TRBV20-1 NA CSATDGTGEETQYF
TRBJ2-5 TRBV19 many CASSLGNHRQETQYF
TRBJ1-1 TRBV5-6 many CASSLEGMNTEAFF
TRBJ2-7 TRBV11-3 many CASSSGLGGRDEQYF
TRBJ2-7 TRBV7-9 NA CASSSGLAFEQYF
TRBJ1-2 TRBV6-1 NA CASSQGELNYGYTF
TRBJ2-7 TRBV10-3 NA CAIRPTDRGPRVYEQYF
TRBJ1-2 TRBV11-2 many CASSQLQGPVYGYTF
TRBJ1-1 TRBV6-1 few CASSPQSGGGEAFF
TRBJ2-7 TRBV7-2 many CASSLTSAGVGEQYF
TRBJ2-5 TRBV2 many CASSELAVQETQYF
TRBJ2-2 TRBV30 few CAWRLAGWDGELFF
TRBJ1-5 TRBV7-2 NA CASSPQGSAQPQHF
TRBJ1-5 TRBV28 NA CASSLLGQGTGQPQHF
TRBJ2-1 TRBV28 many CATSVQYNEQFF
TRBJ2-1 TRBV3-1 many CASSRGGEKQFF
TRBJ2-5 TRBV20-1 NA CSASRRRETQYF
TRBJ1-1 TRBV7-9 once CASSSLGFREGEAFF